Listed below are T cell receptor beta chains from one sample, sequenced in a study of T cells in localized non-small cell lung cancer. The protocol was immunoSEQ multiplex PCR, while the TCRdb copy is restricted to in-frame clones and leaves out a portion. The sample consists of tens of thousands of clones, around 83% of them appearing once. The source material was peripheral blood, sampled before any cancer treatment. The receptors stem from an older female donor with stage II squamous cell lung carcinoma. Both conserved end residues are part of each CDR3. A D gene is named only where the DNA matches it firmly. Part of the rows lack a size; the others show once, few, many or a class for expanded clones.

d_gene: .
v_gene: TRBV21-1
abundance: .
j_gene: TRBJ1-1
CDR3nt: TGTGCCAGCAGCTCCGGTCCAGGGATAGCTTTCTTT
CDR3aa: CASSSGPGIAFF

d_gene: TRBD2
v_gene: TRBV14
abundance: .
j_gene: TRBJ2-3
CDR3nt: TGTGCCAGCAGCCAAGGCCTAGCGGGGAGGTTAGATACGCAGTATTTT
CDR3aa: CASSQGLAGRLDTQYF

d_gene: .
v_gene: TRBV5-6
abundance: .
j_gene: TRBJ1-6
CDR3nt: TGTGCCAGCAGCTCTGATATGACAGGCAGAGGGTCACCCCTCCACTTT
CDR3aa: CASSSDMTGRGSPLHF

d_gene: .
v_gene: TRBV19
abundance: .
j_gene: TRBJ1-3
CDR3nt: TGTGCCAGTCGGACGACAGGCTTCTCTGGAAACACCATATATTTT
CDR3aa: CASRTTGFSGNTIYF

d_gene: .
v_gene: TRBV10-1
abundance: few
j_gene: TRBJ1-5
CDR3nt: TGCGCCAGCAGACTCGGGACAACCGAAAATCAGCCCCAGCATTTT
CDR3aa: CASRLGTTENQPQHF

d_gene: TRBD1
v_gene: TRBV27
abundance: .
j_gene: TRBJ1-1
CDR3nt: TGTGCCAGCAGTTTATCGCAGGGGGCTGGGATAGGTACTGAAGCTTTCTTT
CDR3aa: CASSLSQGAGIGTEAFF

d_gene: .
v_gene: TRBV4-2
abundance: .
j_gene: TRBJ1-1
CDR3nt: TGTGCCAGCAGCCAAGCTCCCCCGGGCAGCCGCACTGAAGCTTTCTTT
CDR3aa: CASSQAPPGSRTEAFF

d_gene: TRBD2
v_gene: TRBV11-2
abundance: .
j_gene: TRBJ2-5
CDR3nt: TGTGCCAGCAGCCGAGGACTAGCGGGGGCTCAAGAGACCCAGTACTTC
CDR3aa: CASSRGLAGAQETQYF

d_gene: TRBD2
v_gene: TRBV30
abundance: .
j_gene: TRBJ2-7
CDR3nt: TGTGCCTGGAGCGTACTAGCGGGGGGACCCTACGAGCAGTACTTC
CDR3aa: CAWSVLAGGPYEQYF

d_gene: TRBD1
v_gene: TRBV18
abundance: .
j_gene: TRBJ2-7
CDR3nt: TGTGCCAGCTCGATGCCGGGACAGGGGGACTACGAGCAGTACTTC
CDR3aa: CASSMPGQGDYEQYF

d_gene: TRBD1
v_gene: TRBV10-3
abundance: .
j_gene: TRBJ2-1
CDR3nt: TGTGCCATCAAGGGACAGGGAATGAACAATGAGCAGTTCTTC
CDR3aa: CAIKGQGMNNEQFF

d_gene: .
v_gene: TRBV30
abundance: .
j_gene: TRBJ1-4
CDR3nt: TGTGCCTGGAGCGGCCGTAGGGGGTCAACTAATGAAAAACTGTTTTTT
CDR3aa: CAWSGRRGSTNEKLFF

d_gene: TRBD1
v_gene: TRBV7-2
abundance: .
j_gene: TRBJ2-4
CDR3nt: TGTGCCAGCAGCCCGGACAGGGGCAAAAACATTCAGTACTTC
CDR3aa: CASSPDRGKNIQYF